What follows describes a single T cell receptor beta chain. Its antigen is unidentified. The assay was immunoSEQ multiplex PCR, and TCRdb's table has in-frame clones only and misses some. This table holds 400,000 to 500,000 clones, about 91% found once. Germline CDR1 is MNHEY and CDR2 is SVGEGT. This CDR3 is 13 amino acids long. V lost 2 bases and J lost 4, with 8 bases in between. Treatment denoted: roughly 18 received Ad26.COV2.S at low or high dose, single or two shots; 5 received placebo; per-sample allocation not given. Day 63 after the first injection of vaccine or placebo was the sampling time. Vaccination used an Ad26 vector expressing Wuhan-strain SARS-CoV-2 spike. This entry comes from a study of Ad26.COV2.S vaccination and SARS-CoV-2 variants. Findings and caveats of the study: Responses of spike-specific T cells (both CD8+ and CD4+) reportedly showed substantial breadth after vaccination. Researchers cautioned that TCR breadth and depth analyses may have underestimated total T cell responses.

V is TRBV6-2 or TRBV6-3 and J is TRBJ1-1, with D uncertain. The receptor comes from a person aged 18-60 years who received the Ad26.COV2.S COVID-19 vaccine or a placebo. The sequencing used peripheral blood, collected in a trial of Ad26.COV2.S vaccine versus placebo. The CDR3 bases are TGTGCCAGCAGTTACCGGAGCAGCACTGAAGCTTTCTTT. Its translation is CASSYRSSTEAFF.